The 18 T cell receptor beta chains below all came from one sample that was sequenced in a study of blood T cell repertoires in COVID-19. The protocol was immunoSEQ multiplex PCR, while the TCRdb copy is restricted to in-frame clones and leaves out a portion. The sample lists more than 65,000 clones; 82% were seen once. The source material was peripheral blood. The receptors come from a human donor in a cohort sampled during active COVID-19.

This clone has more than one count but fewer than ten. The V and J genes are TRBV30 and TRBJ2-7, with 8 nucleotides matching TRBD1. The CDR3 contains 16 residues. The V gene's germline CDR1 is GTSNPN and CDR2 SVGIG (reference sequence). V shed 2 bases, J shed 0 bases, and the junction held 9 bases outside the gene matches. The CDR3 region is CAWSKTRDRNSYEQYF. The CDR3 nucleotides are TGTGCCTGGAGTAAAACCCGGGACAGGAACTCCTACGAGCAGTACTTC.

The J gene is TRBJ1-3, the V gene TRBV5-1, with D maybe TRBD1 (5 bases). Trimming took off 2 bases at V and 0 bases at J, with 12 bases between the two ends. CDR1 SGHRS and CDR2 YFSETQ come from the germline V gene. This CDR3 has 16 amino acids. The CDR3 DNA follows: TGCGCCAGCAGCTTAGTTACAGGCAACTCTGGAAACACCATATATTTT. It specifies CASSLVTGNSGNTIYF.

The rearrangement joins TRBV20-1 to TRBJ2-7; D uncertain. The CDR3 sequence is 11 residues long. V was shortened by 6 bases and J by 4 bases, with 10 bases between the two germline ends. Germline V CDR1 and CDR2: DFQATT, SNEGSKA (reference sequence). CDR3 DNA sequence: TGCAGTGCCAGTGTTAGTTACGAGCAGTACTTC. Translated: CSASVSYEQYF.

As regards this clone: An end of the junction differs from the germline gene, which may be a read error. The V and J genes are TRBV7-7 and TRBJ1-5; D call uncertain. The CDR3 is 14 residues long. Germline V gives CDR1 SSHAT, CDR2 FNYEAQ (reference sequence). CDR3 sequence (DNA): TGTGCTAGCAGCCCGTTAGATAGCAATCAGCCCCAGCATTTT. It specifies CASSPLDSNQPQHF.

This sequence joins TRBV6-5 and TRBJ2-7, with 7 bases matching TRBD1. V shed 6 bases and J 2 bases; nucleotides not matched to a gene: 7. The germline V gene encodes CDR1 MNHEY and CDR2 SVGAGI. This CDR3 is 14 amino acids long. CDR3 protein: CASRRTGETYEQYF. The DNA of the CDR3 is TGTGCCAGCAGACGGACAGGCGAAACCTACGAGCAGTACTTC.

V and J are TRBV2 and TRBJ1-1; 7 bases map to TRBD1. Per the germline V gene, CDR1 is SNHLY and CDR2 is FYNNEI. CDR3 length: 15 amino acids. The V segment lost 5 bases and the J segment 2 bases; nucleotides outside the gene matches: 8. CDR3 region: CASSREGALNTEAFF. In DNA form, the CDR3 reads TGTGCCAGCAGTCGAGAGGGGGCGTTAAACACTGAAGCTTTCTTT.

This clone appeared once. The gene calls are TRBV7-3 and TRBJ2-2, with D possibly being TRBD1 (5 bases). V lost 2 bases, J lost 6 bases, and 13 bases lay in between. The CDR3 has 15 amino acids. Looked up from germline, CDR1 is SGHTA and CDR2 is FQGTGA. The CDR3 sequence: CASSLEQAFPGELFF. The DNA of the CDR3 is TGTGCCAGCAGCTTAGAACAGGCGTTCCCCGGGGAGCTGTTTTTT.

This clone rates as medium-sized (0.01 to 0.1%). CDR3 sequence (DNA): TGTGCCATCAGGGAAGGGGTTCGGGAGGCTCAGCCCCAGCATTTT. Protein product: CAIREGVREAQPQHF. The V call is TRBV10-3, the J call TRBJ1-5; possible D gene TRBD1, 5 bases. Germline loops: CDR1 ENHRY, CDR2 SYGVKD. This CDR3 is 15 amino acids long. The V gene lost 6 bases and the J gene lost 6 bases, with 18 bases spanning the gap.

The rearrangement links TRBV7-2 to TRBJ2-5; weak D call: TRBD2 (6 bases). Germline-derived CDR1 and CDR2 are SGHTA and FQGNSA. V lost 4 bases, J lost 1 base, and 10 bases lay in between. This CDR3 contains 14 residues. The CDR3 coding sequence is TGTGCCAGCAGCTCTACCGGGGGCCAAGAGACCCAGTACTTC. Amino acid sequence: CASSSTGGQETQYF.

The rearrangement uses TRBV5-1 and TRBJ2-5, with 10 positions matching TRBD1. Germline CDR1 is SGHRS and CDR2 is YFSETQ. Trimming took 4 bases from V and 5 from J; bases not matched to a gene: 8. CDR3 length: 15 residues. The CDR3 loop is CASSRDRGSLETQYF. The CDR3, as DNA: TGCGCCAGCAGCCGGGACAGGGGAAGTCTGGAGACCCAGTACTTC.

Points on this clone: Germline is not matched at one junction end, which may reflect a read error. This chain's CDR3 is CATSLQGGNTIYF. In DNA, the CDR3 is TGTGCCACTAGTCTGCAGGGGGGAAACACCATATATTTT. The chain carries TRBV19 and TRBJ1-3, with a weak D call TRBD1 (6 bases). The CDR3 runs to 13 residues. CDR1 LNHDA and CDR2 SQIVND come from the germline V gene (reference sequence).

This chain links TRBV29-1 with TRBJ2-5; 9 bases agree with TRBD1. The CDR3 extends over 16 amino acids. CDR1 SQVTM and CDR2 ANQGSEA come from the germline V gene. V lost 8 bases to trimming and J lost 3 bases; unmatched junction nucleotides: 16. CDR3 DNA sequence: TGCAGCCCGGTCGGTCTACAGGGGGCCATCAAAGAGACCCAGTACTTC. It yields the protein CSPVGLQGAIKETQYF.

The gene calls are TRBV6-2 or TRBV6-3 and TRBJ2-7; the match to TRBD2 covers 8 bases. V shed 3 bases, J shed 7 bases, and the junction held 5 bases outside the gene matches. The CDR3 runs 13 residues. Germline V CDR1 and CDR2: MNHEY, SVGEGT. The chain's CDR3 is CASSYGLAYEQYF. The DNA for the CDR3 is TGTGCCAGCAGTTATGGACTAGCATATGAGCAGTACTTC.

The V gene is TRBV9, the J gene TRBJ1-3, with 8 nucleotides matching TRBD1. J lost 2 bases, V lost 4 bases, and 8 bases had no gene match. The germline CDR1 and CDR2 sequences are SGDLS and YYNGEE. The CDR3 extends over 16 amino acids. The CDR3 loop reads CASSLSSTGAGNTIYF. The CDR3 DNA reads TGTGCCAGCAGCCTCTCCTCGACAGGGGCTGGAAACACCATATATTTT. Variable domain in full (rest from reference TRBV9 and TRBJ1-3): DSGVTQTPKHLITATGQRVTLRCSPRSGDLSVYWYQQSLDQGLQFLIQYYNGEERAKGNILERFSAQQFPDLHSELNLSSLELGDSALYFCASSLSSTGAGNTIYFGEGSWLTVV.

The rearrangement links TRBV4-3 to TRBJ2-2; TRBD2 might be the D (6 bases). Germline V gives CDR1 LGHNA, CDR2 YSLEER. The V and J ends lost 0 bases and 0 bases respectively, with 8 bases between them. This CDR3 region has 16 residues. The CDR3 coding sequence is TGCGCCAGCAGCCAAGAGGGGGGTCCGAACACCGGGGAGCTGTTTTTT. Amino acids: CASSQEGGPNTGELFF.

The V gene is TRBV2, the J gene TRBJ1-5, with TRBD1 as a possible D gene (5 bases). V dropped 6 bases and J dropped 5 bases, with 14 bases sitting between them. Germline CDR1 and CDR2: SNHLY and FYNNEI. The CDR3 contains 14 residues. This CDR3 reads CASSREAADQPQHF. The CDR3 bases are TGTGCCAGCAGCAGGGAGGCAGCCGATCAGCCCCAGCATTTT.

This rearrangement joins TRBV14 to TRBJ2-1; 7 bases match TRBD2. Trimming cost V 4 bases and J 0 bases; bases outside gene matches: 9. This CDR3 is built from 17 residues. The germline V gene has CDR1 SGHDN and CDR2 FVKESK. The CDR3 bases are TGTGCCAGCAGCCGCACCCCGGGACTACTCTCCTACAATGAGCAGTTCTTC. This sequence encodes CASSRTPGLLSYNEQFF.

The J gene is TRBJ1-1, the V gene TRBV6-2 or TRBV6-3, with 7 positions matching TRBD1. Germline V CDR1 and CDR2: MNHEY, SVGEGT. The CDR3 has 14 residues. Unmatched junction bases numbered 6, after V lost 2 bases and J lost 6 bases. The CDR3 nucleotides are TGTGCCAGCAGTTACCTGGACAGGACCCCTGAAGCTTTCTTT. This gives the protein CASSYLDRTPEAFF.